This T cell receptor (beta chain) stems from a study of blood T cell repertoires in COVID-19. Across the study: Spain, Italy and the United States supplied samples that represented acute and convalescent COVID-19. PBMCs, B-cell-depleted T cells, or T cells provided the cDNA or gDNA that made up the material.

As handled by the study authors: Amplification of reference gene primers provided the estimated nucleated cell counts. The method was immunoSEQ multiplex PCR; TCRdb's version includes in-frame clones alone and lacks a portion of them. V and J calls and clone size are those listed in that table; D and trimming were worked out from the DNA. Here the sample spans over 150,000 clones, roughly 84% being singletons. Germline CDR1 MNHEY, CDR2 SVGAGI. V lost 7 bases to trimming and J lost 0 bases, with 16 bases between them. This CDR3 has 15 amino acids. Sequences were obtained from peripheral blood. This chain links TRBV6-5 with TRBJ2-7; possibly TRBD1 for D (5 bases). The sequence was obtained from a woman aged 80 or over with active or convalescent COVID-19. This CDR3 is CASTYRIENSYEQYF. CDR3 bases: TGTGCCAGCACCTACAGGATAGAAAACTCCTACGAGCAGTACTTC.